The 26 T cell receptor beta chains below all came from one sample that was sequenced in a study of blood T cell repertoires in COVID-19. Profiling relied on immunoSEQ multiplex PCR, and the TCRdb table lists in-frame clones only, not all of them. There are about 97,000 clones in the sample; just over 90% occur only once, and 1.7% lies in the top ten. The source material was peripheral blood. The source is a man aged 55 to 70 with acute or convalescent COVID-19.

CDR3 in amino acids: CASSRTPFTDTQYF. The CDR3 region has the DNA TGTGCCAGCAGCCGGACTCCATTCACAGATACGCAGTATTTT. The chain couples TRBV11-2 to TRBJ2-3; tentative D call: TRBD2 (5 bases). V was clipped by 5 bases and J by 2 bases, with 11 bases between them. Germline V lookup: CDR1 SGHAT, CDR2 FQNNGV. The CDR3 is made up of 14 amino acids.

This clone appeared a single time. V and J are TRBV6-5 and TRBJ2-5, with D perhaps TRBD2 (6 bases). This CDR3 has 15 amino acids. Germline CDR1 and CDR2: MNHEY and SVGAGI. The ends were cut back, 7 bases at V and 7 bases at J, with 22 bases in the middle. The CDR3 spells CASNPGAPRRGTQYF. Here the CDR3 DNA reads TGTGCCAGCAACCCTGGGGCCCCCCGGAGGGGGACCCAGTACTTC.

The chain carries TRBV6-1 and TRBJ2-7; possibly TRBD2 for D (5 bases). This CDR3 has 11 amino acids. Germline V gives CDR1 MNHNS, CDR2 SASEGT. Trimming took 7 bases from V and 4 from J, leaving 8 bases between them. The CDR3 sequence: CASNGGYEQYF. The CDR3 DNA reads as TGTGCCAGCAATGGAGGTTACGAGCAGTACTTC.

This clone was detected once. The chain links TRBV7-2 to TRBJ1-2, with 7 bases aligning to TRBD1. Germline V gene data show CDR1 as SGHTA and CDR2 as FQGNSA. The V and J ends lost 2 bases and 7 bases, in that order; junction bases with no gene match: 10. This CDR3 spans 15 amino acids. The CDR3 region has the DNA TGTGCCAGCAGCTTAAGCTACGGACAGGAAGGTGGCTACACCTTC. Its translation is CASSLSYGQEGGYTF.

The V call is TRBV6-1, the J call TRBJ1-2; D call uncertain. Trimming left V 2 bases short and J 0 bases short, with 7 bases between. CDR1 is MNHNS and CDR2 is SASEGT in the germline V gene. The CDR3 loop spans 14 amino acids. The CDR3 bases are TGTGCCAGCAGTGAATCTACAGCTAACTATGGCTACACCTTC. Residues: CASSESTANYGYTF.

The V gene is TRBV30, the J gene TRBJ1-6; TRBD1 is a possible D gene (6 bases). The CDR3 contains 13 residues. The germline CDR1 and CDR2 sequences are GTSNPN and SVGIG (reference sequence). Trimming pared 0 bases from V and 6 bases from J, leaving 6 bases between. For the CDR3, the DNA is TGTGCCTGGAGTGTACAGGGTAATTCACCCCTCCACTTT. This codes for CAWSVQGNSPLHF.

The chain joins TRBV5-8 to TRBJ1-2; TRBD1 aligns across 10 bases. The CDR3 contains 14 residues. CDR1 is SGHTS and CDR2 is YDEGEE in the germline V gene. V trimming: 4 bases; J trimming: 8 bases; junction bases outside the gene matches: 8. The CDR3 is CASSTRQGALGYTF. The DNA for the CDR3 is TGTGCCAGCAGCACCCGACAGGGGGCATTGGGCTACACCTTC.

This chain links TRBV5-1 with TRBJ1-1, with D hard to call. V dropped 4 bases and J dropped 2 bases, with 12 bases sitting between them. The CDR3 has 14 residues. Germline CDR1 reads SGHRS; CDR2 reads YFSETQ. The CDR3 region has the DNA TGCGCCAGCAGCCCGGGGAGCCTTAACACTGAAGCTTTCTTT. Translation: CASSPGSLNTEAFF.

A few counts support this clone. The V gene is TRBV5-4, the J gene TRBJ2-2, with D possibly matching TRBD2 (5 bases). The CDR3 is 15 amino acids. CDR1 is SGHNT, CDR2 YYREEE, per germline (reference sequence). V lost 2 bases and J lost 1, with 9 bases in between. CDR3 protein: CASSFIEGNTGELFF. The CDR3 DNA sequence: TGTGCCAGCAGCTTTATTGAGGGGAACACCGGGGAGCTGTTTTTT.

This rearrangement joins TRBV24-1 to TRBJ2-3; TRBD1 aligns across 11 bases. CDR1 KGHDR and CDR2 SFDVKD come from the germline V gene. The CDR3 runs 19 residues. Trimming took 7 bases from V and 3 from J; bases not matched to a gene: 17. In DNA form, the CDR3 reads TGTGCCACCAGCGCAAAACCGGGAAGCGGGACAGGGGGGACAGATACGCAGTATTTT. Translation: CATSAKPGSGTGGTDTQYF.

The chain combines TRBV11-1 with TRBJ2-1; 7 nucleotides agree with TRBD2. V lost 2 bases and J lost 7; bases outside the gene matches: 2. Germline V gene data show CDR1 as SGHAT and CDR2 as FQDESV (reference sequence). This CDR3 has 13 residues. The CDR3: CASSLSGGNEQFF. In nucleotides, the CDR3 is TGTGCCAGCAGCTTATCGGGGGGTAATGAGCAGTTCTTC.

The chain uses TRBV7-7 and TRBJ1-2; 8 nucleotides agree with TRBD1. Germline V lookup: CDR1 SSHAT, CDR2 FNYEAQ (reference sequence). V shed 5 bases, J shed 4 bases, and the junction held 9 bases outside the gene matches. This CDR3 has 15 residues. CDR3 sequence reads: CASSLPGQGAYGYTF. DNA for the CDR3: TGTGCCAGCAGCCTTCCTGGACAGGGCGCCTATGGCTACACCTTC.

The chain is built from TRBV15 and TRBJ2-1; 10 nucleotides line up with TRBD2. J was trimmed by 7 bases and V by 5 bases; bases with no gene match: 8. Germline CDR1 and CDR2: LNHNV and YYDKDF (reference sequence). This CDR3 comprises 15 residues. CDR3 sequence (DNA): TGTGCCACCAGCGGGATAGCGGGGGGCGCGAATGAGCAGTTCTTC. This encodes CATSGIAGGANEQFF.

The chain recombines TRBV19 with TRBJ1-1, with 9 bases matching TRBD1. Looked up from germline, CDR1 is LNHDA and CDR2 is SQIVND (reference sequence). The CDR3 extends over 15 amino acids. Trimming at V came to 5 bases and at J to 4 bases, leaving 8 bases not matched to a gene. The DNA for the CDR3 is TGTGCCAGTAGTCCACGGGACAGGGTGGTCACTGAAGCTTTCTTT. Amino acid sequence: CASSPRDRVVTEAFF.

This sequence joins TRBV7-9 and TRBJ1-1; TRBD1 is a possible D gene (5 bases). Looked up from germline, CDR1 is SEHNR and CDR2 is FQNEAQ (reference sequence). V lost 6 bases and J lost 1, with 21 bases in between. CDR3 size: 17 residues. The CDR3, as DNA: TGTGCCAGCAGAAGGGGTGGTTTGGCAGGGAAGAACACTGAAGCTTTCTTT. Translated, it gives CASRRGGLAGKNTEAFF.

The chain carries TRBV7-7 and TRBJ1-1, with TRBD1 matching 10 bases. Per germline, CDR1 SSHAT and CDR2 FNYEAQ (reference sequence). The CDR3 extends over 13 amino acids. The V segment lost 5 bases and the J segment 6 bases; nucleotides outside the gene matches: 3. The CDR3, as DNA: TGTGCCAGCAGCCAAGGACAGGGGGCTGAAGCTTTCTTT. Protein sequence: CASSQGQGAEAFF.

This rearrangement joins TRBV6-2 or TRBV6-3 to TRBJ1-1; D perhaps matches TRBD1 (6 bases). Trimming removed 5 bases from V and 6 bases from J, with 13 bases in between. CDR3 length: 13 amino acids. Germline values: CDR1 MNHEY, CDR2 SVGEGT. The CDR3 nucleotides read TGTGCCAGCAGTACCCTAGGGGGATCTGAAGCTTTCTTT. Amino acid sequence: CASSTLGGSEAFF.

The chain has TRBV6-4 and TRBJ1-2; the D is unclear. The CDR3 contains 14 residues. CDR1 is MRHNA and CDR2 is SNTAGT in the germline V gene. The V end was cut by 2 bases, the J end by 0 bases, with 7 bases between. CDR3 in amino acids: CASSDEGSNYGYTF. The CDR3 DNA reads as TGTGCCAGCAGTGACGAGGGCTCTAACTATGGCTACACCTTC.

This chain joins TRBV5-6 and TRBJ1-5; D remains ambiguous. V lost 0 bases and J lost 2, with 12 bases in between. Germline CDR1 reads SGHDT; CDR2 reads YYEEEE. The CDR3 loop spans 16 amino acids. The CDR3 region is CASSLGGPSGNQPQHF. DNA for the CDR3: TGTGCCAGCAGCTTGGGAGGGCCTTCCGGCAATCAGCCCCAGCATTTT. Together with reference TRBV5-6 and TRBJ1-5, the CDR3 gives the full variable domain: DAGVTQSPTHLIKTRGQQVTLRCSPKSGHDTVSWYQQALGQGPQFIFQYYEEEERQRGNFPDRFSGHQFPNYSSELNVNALLLGDSALYLCASSLGGPSGNQPQHFGDGTRLSIL.

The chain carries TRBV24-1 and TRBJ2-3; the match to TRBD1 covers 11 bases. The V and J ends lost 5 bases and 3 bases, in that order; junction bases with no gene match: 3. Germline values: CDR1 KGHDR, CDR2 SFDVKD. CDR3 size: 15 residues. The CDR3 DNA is TGTGCCACCAGTGTGGGACAGGGGGGGACAGATACGCAGTATTTT. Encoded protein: CATSVGQGGTDTQYF.

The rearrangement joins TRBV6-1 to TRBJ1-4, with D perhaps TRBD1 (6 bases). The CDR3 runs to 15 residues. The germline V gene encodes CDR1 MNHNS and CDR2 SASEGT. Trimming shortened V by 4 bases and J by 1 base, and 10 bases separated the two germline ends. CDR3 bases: TGTGCCAGCAGTGTGACAGGCGTAACTAATGAAAAACTGTTTTTT. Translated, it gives CASSVTGVTNEKLFF.

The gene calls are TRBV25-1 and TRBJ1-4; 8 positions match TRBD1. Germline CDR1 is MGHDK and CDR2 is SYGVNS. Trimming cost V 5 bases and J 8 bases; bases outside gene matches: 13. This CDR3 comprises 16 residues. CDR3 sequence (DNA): TGTGCCAGCAGTCCACAACGGACAGGGCCGTTCGAAAAACTGTTTTTT. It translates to CASSPQRTGPFEKLFF. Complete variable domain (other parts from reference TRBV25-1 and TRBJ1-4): EADIYQTPRYLVIGTGKKITLECSQTMGHDKMYWYQQDPGMELHLIHYSYGVNSTEKGDLSSESTVSRIRTEHFPLTLESARPSHTSQYLCASSPQRTGPFEKLFFGSGTQLSVL.

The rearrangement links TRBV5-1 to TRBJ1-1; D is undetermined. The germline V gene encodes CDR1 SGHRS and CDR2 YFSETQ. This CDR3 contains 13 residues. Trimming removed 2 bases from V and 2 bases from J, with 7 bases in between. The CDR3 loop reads CASSFVYNTEAFF. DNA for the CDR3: TGCGCCAGCAGCTTCGTCTATAACACTGAAGCTTTCTTT.

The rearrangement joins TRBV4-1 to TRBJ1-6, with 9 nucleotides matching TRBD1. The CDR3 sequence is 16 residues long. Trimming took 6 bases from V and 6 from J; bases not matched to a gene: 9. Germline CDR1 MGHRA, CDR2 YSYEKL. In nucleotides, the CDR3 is TGCGCCAGCAGTTCCGGGACAGGGTCCGGTAATTCACCCCTCCACTTT. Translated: CASSSGTGSGNSPLHF.

The CDR3 region has the DNA TGTGCCAGCAGAAAGACAGAGAACACCGGGGAGCTGTTTTTT. Amino acids: CASRKTENTGELFF. V gene TRBV2 combines with J gene TRBJ2-2, with D possibly TRBD1 on 5 matching bases. The CDR3 has 14 amino acids. V lost 6 bases and J 1 base, leaving 9 bases between the germline ends. The V gene's germline CDR1 is SNHLY and CDR2 FYNNEI. Full variable domain (remainder filled in from reference TRBV2 and TRBJ2-2): EPEVTQTPSHQVTQMGQEVILRCVPISNHLYFYWYRQILGQKVEFLVSFYNNEISEKSEIFDDQFSVERPDGSNFTLKIRSTKLEDSAMYFCASRKTENTGELFFGEGSRLTVL.

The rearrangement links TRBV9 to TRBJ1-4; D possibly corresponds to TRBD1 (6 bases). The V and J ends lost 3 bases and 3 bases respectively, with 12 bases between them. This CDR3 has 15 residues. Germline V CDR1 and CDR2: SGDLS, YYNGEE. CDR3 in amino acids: CASSGTAGANEKLFF. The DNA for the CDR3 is TGTGCCAGCAGCGGGACAGCGGGAGCTAATGAAAAACTGTTTTTT. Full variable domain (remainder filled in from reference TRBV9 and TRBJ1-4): DSGVTQTPKHLITATGQRVTLRCSPRSGDLSVYWYQQSLDQGLQFLIQYYNGEERAKGNILERFSAQQFPDLHSELNLSSLELGDSALYFCASSGTAGANEKLFFGSGTQLSVL.